The T cell receptor beta chain described here comes from a study of cytomegalovirus exposure and HLA in healthy donors (dated by TCRdb to 2015 to 2018). As for the study more broadly: In an earlier analysis of some 550 of the donors, approximately 260 Gb of sequence data and 117 million unique TCR beta sequences from roughly 190 million T cells were reported. Among some 400 genotyped donors of the cohort, an average of about 240,000 unique TCR beta nucleotide sequences were sequenced per donor, roughly a sixth of them non-productive. Donor age, sex, ethnicity and CMV serostatus were compiled alongside the repertoire data. In addition to the first cohort of 666 subjects, a separate validation cohort of 130 or so different subjects was used. In the later analysis, no new phenotypic data were used to find candidate immune exposures; instead, reliance was placed on TCR beta sequences and their occurrence across donors. A few DR-DQ haplotypes were treated as single units for association and clustering because of strong linkage in the cohort. A later genetic analysis used genome-wide SNP genotypes for about 65% of the roughly 670 donors, treating that subset as a discovery cohort. The number of typed donors differed by locus: about 620-630 for A, B, C, DRB1 and DQB1; roughly 510 for DQA1; 600 to 610 for DPA1; and about 470 for DPB1. An earlier analysis of fewer than 700 of the donors applied high-throughput TCR beta sequencing to assess whether each TCR beta V gene segment acted as functional or pseudogenic. To predict cytomegalovirus infection status, the study combined high-throughput TCR immunosequencing, statistical association of individual TCRs with disease status, and machine learning. Approximately 310 gigabases of sequencing data and 75 million to 85 million unique TCR sequences made up an early release that covered 500 to 650 HLA-typed donors. HLA typing covered class I and class II loci at four-digit resolution. Every repertoire in the discovery cohort had been generated on one and the same sequencing platform. In a later analysis, previously published TCR beta repertoires from hundreds of donors were re-analyzed and high-resolution HLA genotyping was added so that TCR occurrence patterns could be studied. The study aimed to test whether signatures of past pathogen exposure could be identified by cataloging public T cell receptors. Of the roughly 400 genotyped donors, approximately 80% were placed in the genetic ancestry cluster associated with self-reported Caucasian donors. The T cell repertoires of under 700 subjects were profiled by immunosequencing and related to cytomegalovirus serostatus.

The cohort was made up of 650 to 700 healthy bone marrow donors. All cohort members were sampled while nominally healthy, although unrecorded immune exposures were likely present. The donor tested CMV seronegative, placing the donor among the approximately 400 seronegative members of the cohort. A peripheral blood sample was provided by each donor, and peripheral blood mononuclear cells were used for TCR beta sequencing. The Qiagen DNeasy Blood Extraction Kit was used to extract genomic DNA from the blood cell samples. V is clipped by 5 bases and J by 5 bases, and the sequence between their germline boundaries is 9 bases long. CDR1 and CDR2 are read off the germline V gene as MNHEY and SVGAGI. The CDR3 holds 12 amino acids from the cysteine to the phenylalanine. Only CDR3 DNA is held: 36 bases, read in frame from base 1. To note about this clone: Its antigen is still unknown. No quality values exist for individual bases; no much larger clone is one base distant.

Libraries came from the immunoSEQ multiplex PCR assay. The multiplex PCR relied on a mix of 60 forward primers for TCR Vbeta segments and 13 reverse primers for TCR Jbeta segments. The CDR3 region of rearranged TCR beta genes was amplified from genomic DNA by a multiplex PCR assay. The amplified TCR beta libraries were sequenced on the Illumina HiSeq System as 87-base-pair reads. On the authors' methods: In a later analysis, tens of millions of unique TCR beta chains were counted across the 666 repertoires, and approximately 11 million of these chains were shared by at least two donors. Raw reads were error-corrected and collapsed into unique sequences with a nearest-neighbor algorithm that merged closely related sequences to remove PCR and sequencing errors. CDR3 sequences were aligned to IMGT reference sequences to assign V, D and J gene segments. For a sequence to be retained, a match of at least six nucleotides was required to both a V gene segment and a J gene segment. A rearrangement was called productive if the CDR3 had no stop codons and remained in frame with V and J, and every other rearrangement was called non-productive. CDR3 was defined according to IMGT convention as the region running from the second conserved V-encoded cysteine to the conserved J-encoded phenylalanine. Sequences without an unambiguous match to a single V gene segment were excluded from the earlier analysis of 450 to 650 of the donors. In an earlier analysis of a few hundred of the donors, V segments were called functional above 56.7% productive rearrangements and were called segregating when the between-donor standard deviation exceeded 5%. A statistical classification framework was built to diagnose cytomegalovirus status from the catalog of TCR beta chain sequences. V and J gene assignment, in a later analysis, came from comparing TCR nucleotide sequences with IMGT/GENE-DB human TR gene sequences. The TCRdist pipeline was used in a later analysis to assign CDR3 sequences and most-parsimonious VDJ recombination scenarios. In a later analysis, every TCR beta chain was defined by the combination of its CDR3 amino acid sequence and its V-gene family, and reads without a unique V-gene family were dropped. A later analysis removed 500 to 650 highly shared, low-generation-probability nucleotide sequences to deal with suspected cross-contamination and a sequencing artifact. In a later analysis, a clonal expansion index was calculated for each public chain from normalized within-repertoire ranks of inferred template counts. Generation probabilities in a later analysis came from a VDJ recombination model fitted to out-of-frame rearrangements, and those results were checked against IGoR. In a later analysis, TCR-TCR, TCR-HLA and TCR-CMV co-occurrence was scored with hypergeometric tests, and a repertoire-size bias correction was applied to TCR pairs. A later analysis estimated false discovery rates by permuting HLA or CMV assignments 20 times. A later analysis grouped co-occurring TCRs with DBSCAN, adding TCRdist sequence similarity when clustering within HLA-allele-positive subsets. Repertoires with fewer than 30,000 or more than 120,000 public chains were left out of co-occurrence clustering, as were five repertoires with anomalous nucleotide sharing. TCRdb mirrors the immuneACCESS table, restricted to in-frame sequences. Some clones are absent from its copies; in checked studies, under half trace to an unresolved V gene, and the reason for the others is unknown. V and J calls and clone size are those listed in that table; D and trimming were worked out from the DNA. The table for this sample lists about 170,000 clones; less than 85% of them were counted only once. The ten most abundant clones make up about 1.6% of the sample.

Study-wide findings and limitations: V-gene and J-gene trimming of TCR beta chains was associated with a missense DCLRE1C variant in a later genetic analysis, and the association was replicated in an independent cohort. In a later analysis, most CMV-associated TCR beta chains were found to appear HLA-restricted, with HLA associations seemingly driven largely by CMV exposure. Linkage disequilibrium might explain the correlated functional status among segregating V segments, but an unknown experimental factor could not be excluded. At a false discovery rate of 0.05, a later analysis linked about 16,000 TCR beta sequences to specific HLA alleles. Across donors, most TCR sequences were observed very rarely, whereas some public TCRs were present in many individuals. A cluster of highly shared sequence variants was judged likely to be a technical artifact of the sequencing pipeline. Because HLA typing was unavailable for some donors at each locus, only the typed subset was used in association tests. In this cohort, only TCR beta chains were sequenced, and detectable features were limited by the absence of alpha or paired-chain data. In an earlier analysis of about 540 of the donors, most TCR beta V segments were observed in productive rearrangements about 87% or about 30% of the time, broadly matching IMGT annotations. Strong co-occurrence of HLA alleles, especially DR and DQ, made assigning TCR associations to individual alleles difficult. It was suggested by the authors that the approach could potentially be generalized to other disease states and immunological phenotypes. According to a later analysis, parvovirus B19, influenza, CMV and Epstein-Barr virus appeared linked to several top co-occurrence clusters. The study listed 150 to 200 TCR beta chains as associated with cytomegalovirus. A further reported finding was that TCR beta sequences accurately predicted the HLA-A and HLA-B alleles for most subjects in the first cohort. The classifier was reported to diagnose cytomegalovirus status with high specificity and sensitivity in both the original cohort and the validation cohort. Compared with equally common non-associated chains, HLA-associated TCR beta chains in a later analysis were more clonally expanded and had lower generation probabilities. The 87-base-pair reads could not distinguish some IMGT-functional V segments, including TRBV6-2 and TRBV6-3, so those segments were excluded. In a later analysis, TCR association rates were found to vary across HLA loci, with the most associated TCRs seen for DRB1 alleles and the fewest for HLA-C alleles. A few of the identified cytomegalovirus-associated TCR beta chains were confirmed in vitro to be specific for cytomegalovirus antigens. Compared with the roughly 670-donor mean, donors in an Asian-associated ancestry cluster had fewer N-insertions in productive TCRs, according to a later genetic analysis. Because counts were too low, fewer than 20 rarely observed V segments, including chromosome 9 orphons, were excluded from the earlier analysis of 587 of the donors. Presence/absence analyses assumed roughly uniform sequencing depth across donors, an assumption that may not hold. The only immune exposure information available for the cohort was CMV serostatus.

The TCR sequence derives from a male donor in good health and CMV-seronegative. The sequence is built from TRBV6-5 and TRBJ1-1; no D gene call is confident. Sequencing was performed on PBMCs. The CDR3 amino acid sequence is: CASSGSGTEAFF. The DNA sequence reads TGTGCCAGCAGTGGTTCGGGAACTGAAGCTTTCTTT.